This is a list of T cell receptor beta chains from one sample in a study of shared clonotypes between healthy human individuals. Data came from immunoSEQ multiplex PCR; TCRdb stores just in-frame clones and leaves some out. Of around 2.5 million clones listed, 93% are singletons. Sequenced input: naive CD4+ T cells from PBMCs. These receptors were taken from a man younger than 35 in good health. Some clones in this sample may be carry-over from other donors' samples. The CDR3 runs from the conserved cysteine through the conserved F or W. The D gene is left open where the match is weak. Rows may omit the clone size; those that give it use once, few, many or a size class.

clone size,V gene,CDR3 length,D gene,J gene,CDR3 protein,CDR3 DNA
NA,TRBV29-1,13,NA,TRBJ1-1,CSVDTALNTEAFF,TGCAGCGTCGACACCGCCTTGAACACTGAAGCTTTCTTT
NA,TRBV7-2,13,NA,TRBJ2-7,CASSARGSYEQYF,TGTGCCAGCAGCGCCAGGGGTTCCTACGAGCAGTACTTC
once,TRBV9,14,NA,TRBJ2-3,CASSGGRPTDTQYF,TGTGCCAGCAGTGGGGGGAGGCCCACAGATACGCAGTATTTT
NA,TRBV4-1,18,NA,TRBJ1-4,CASSQRETAVVLREKLFF,TGCGCCAGCAGCCAACGAGAGACAGCGGTAGTCTTACGTGAAAAACTGTTTTTT
NA,TRBV9,16,NA,TRBJ2-3,CASSVGASTNTDTQYF,TGTGCCAGCAGCGTAGGGGCTAGCACCAACACAGATACGCAGTATTTT
NA,TRBV28,13,NA,TRBJ1-5,CASLRTSNQPQHF,TGTGCCAGTCTCCGAACAAGCAATCAGCCCCAGCATTTT
NA,TRBV19,17,NA,TRBJ1-1,CASRWTSLSGQNTEAFF,TGTGCCAGTAGGTGGACCAGCCTGTCAGGGCAGAACACTGAAGCTTTCTTT
NA,TRBV11-3,14,NA,TRBJ2-3,CASSLSGSTDTQYF,TGTGCCAGCAGCTTGAGCGGAAGCACAGATACGCAGTATTTT
NA,TRBV11-2,18,TRBD1,TRBJ2-2,CASSPALGQGARTGELFF,TGTGCCAGCAGCCCAGCGCTCGGACAGGGGGCGAGAACCGGGGAGCTGTTTTTT
NA,TRBV5-4,16,TRBD2,TRBJ2-3,CASSLGLAGGADTQYF,TGTGCCAGCAGCTTGGGGCTAGCGGGAGGGGCAGATACGCAGTATTTT
NA,TRBV11-2,16,NA,TRBJ2-1,CASSSDRRSSYNEQFF,TGTGCCAGCAGCTCCGACAGGAGGAGCTCCTACAATGAGCAGTTCTTC
few,TRBV18,12,NA,TRBJ2-7,CASSPGSYEQYF,TGTGCCAGCTCACCAGGCTCCTACGAGCAGTACTTC
NA,TRBV28,15,TRBD2,TRBJ2-7,CASNNREAPSAQQYF,TGTGCCAGCAATAATCGGGAGGCCCCCTCCGCTCAGCAGTACTTC
NA,TRBV5-6,16,TRBD2,TRBJ2-5,CASSLSGTSGQETQYF,TGTGCCAGCAGCTTGTCGGGCACTAGCGGACAAGAGACCCAGTACTTC
NA,TRBV9,14,NA,TRBJ1-2,CASSSKAGIYGYTF,TGTGCCAGCAGTTCCAAGGCGGGGATTTATGGCTACACCTTC
NA,TRBV7-2,15,NA,TRBJ1-2,CASSSRAASGDGYTF,TGTGCCAGCAGCTCCCGGGCAGCATCAGGCGATGGCTACACCTTC
NA,TRBV2,15,NA,TRBJ2-7,CASSSQGGPSYEQYF,TGTGCCAGCAGCAGTCAGGGGGGGCCCTCCTACGAGCAGTACTTC